This T cell receptor (beta chain) was sequenced for a study of follicular helper T cells after annual influenza vaccination. Study-wide context: Blood was drawn on days 0, 7 and 28 after vaccination.

Measured with immunoSEQ multiplex PCR; TCRdb has only the in-frame clones, and not every one. This sample yields about 9,900 clones, of which 65% to 85% are seen a single time; 0.45% to 0.65% belongs to the top ten. As to time point: 2013-2014 season, 7 days after vaccination. Study-wide findings and caveats: Recurrent ICOS+CD38+ cTfh clonotypes included tetramer and AIM influenza-specific ones. Most later recoveries of Day 7 ICOS+CD38+ clones were ICOS-CD38- cTfh.

Worth noting for this clone: What it binds is unknown.

Trimming pared 4 bases from V and 13 bases from J, leaving 6 bases between. This CDR3 is 9 amino acids long. The sequenced sample was CXCR5- memory CD4+ T cells sorted from blood, obtained 7 days after influenza vaccination. This clonotype originated in an adult who received the influenza vaccine. This rearrangement joins TRBV5-3 to TRBJ2-1, with unresolved D. TRBV5-3 is an open reading frame, and its role is uncertain. The CDR3 nucleotides are TGTGCCAGAAGCACCAGACAGTTCTTC. It yields the protein CARSTRQFF.